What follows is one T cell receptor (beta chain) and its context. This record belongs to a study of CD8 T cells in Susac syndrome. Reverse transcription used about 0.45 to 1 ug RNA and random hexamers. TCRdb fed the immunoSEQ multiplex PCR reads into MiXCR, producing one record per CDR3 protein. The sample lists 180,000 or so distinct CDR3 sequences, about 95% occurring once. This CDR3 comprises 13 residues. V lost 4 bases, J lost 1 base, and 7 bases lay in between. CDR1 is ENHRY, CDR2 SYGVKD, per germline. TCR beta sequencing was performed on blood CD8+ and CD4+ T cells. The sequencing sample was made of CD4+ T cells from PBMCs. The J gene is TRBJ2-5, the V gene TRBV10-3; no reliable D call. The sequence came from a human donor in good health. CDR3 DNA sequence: TGTGCCATCAGTGGGGTTAGCCAAGAGACCCAGTACTTC. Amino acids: CAISGVSQETQYF.